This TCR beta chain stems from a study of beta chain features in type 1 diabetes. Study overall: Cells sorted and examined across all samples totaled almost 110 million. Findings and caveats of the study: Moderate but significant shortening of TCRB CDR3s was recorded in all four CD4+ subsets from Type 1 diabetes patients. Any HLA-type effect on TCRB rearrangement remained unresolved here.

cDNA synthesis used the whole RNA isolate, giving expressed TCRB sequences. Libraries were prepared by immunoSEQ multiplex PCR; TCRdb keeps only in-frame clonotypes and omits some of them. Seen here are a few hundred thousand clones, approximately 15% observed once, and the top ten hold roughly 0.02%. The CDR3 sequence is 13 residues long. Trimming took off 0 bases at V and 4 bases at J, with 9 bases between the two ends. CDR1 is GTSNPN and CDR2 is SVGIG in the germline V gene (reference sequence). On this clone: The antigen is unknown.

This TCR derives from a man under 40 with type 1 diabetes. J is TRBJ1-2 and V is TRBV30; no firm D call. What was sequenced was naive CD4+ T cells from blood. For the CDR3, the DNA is TGTGCCTGGAGTGTCGAAGGGAGCTATGGCTACACCTTC. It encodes CAWSVEGSYGYTF.